A selection of T cell receptor beta chains follows, all from one sample in a study of OX40 agonist ivuxolimab in advanced cancers. Repertoires were generated with immunoSEQ multiplex PCR, while TCRdb's copy carries only in-frame clones and drops some. This sample has about 80,000 clones, with roughly 81% found just once. The starting material was CD4+ or CD8+ T cells sorted from blood, obtained in a trial of the OX40 agonist ivuxolimab. The receptors originated from an adult with an advanced solid tumor such as melanoma, head and neck, liver or kidney cancer. The conserved cysteine and the conserved F or W are not part of the CDR3 here.

TRBJ2-3 | TRBV6-1 | ASSESLLAGGTDTQY
TRBJ2-1 | TRBV6-5 | ASRGTQLYNEQF
TRBJ2-7 | TRBV4-3 | ASSHPGQVRFEQY
TRBJ2-6 | TRBV2 | ASGSRQGAGANVLT
TRBJ2-3 | TRBV2 | ASTGPETGSLTDTQY
TRBJ1-5 | TRBV6-6 | ASRLGPLGYQPQH
TRBJ2-1 | TRBV5-1 | ASSFGTGLNEQF
TRBJ1-3 | TRBV29-1 | SVDEGAGNTIY
TRBJ2-1 | TRBV4-2 | ASSLEYSRGILYNEQF
TRBJ2-3 | TRBV28 | ASGGKSGGFSDTQY
TRBJ1-1 | TRBV6-5 | ASSWGTGFGTEAF
TRBJ1-1 | TRBV7-6 | ASSLATAGGNTEAF
TRBJ1-1 | TRBV6-5 | AKPNTEAF
TRBJ2-3 | TRBV7-6 | ASSVGPAADTQY
TRBJ1-4 | TRBV30 | AWSKQSYEKLF
TRBJ2-7 | TRBV7-9 | ASSSGTDLGEQY
TRBJ2-7 | TRBV5-1 | ASSLEGLSEYEQY
TRBJ1-1 | TRBV5-6 | ASIKFQGETEAF